Presented here are 27 T cell receptor beta chains from one specimen sequenced in a study of CD8+ T cells in alopecia areata. The treatment denotes: oral pan-JAK inhibitor, 5-10 mg twice daily. Following extraction, RNA underwent reverse transcription to cDNA, which served as the sequencing template. Profiled with immunoSEQ multiplex PCR; TCRdb holds only in-frame clones, not every one. Here the sample spans around 290,000 clones, 58% being singletons. The source material was CD4+ T cells sorted from blood, sampled at week 24, from a patient treated with tofacitinib. These receptors all come from a human donor with alopecia areata.

V usage is TRBV7-2 and J usage is TRBJ2-7; tentatively, D is TRBD1 (6 bases). Per the germline V gene, CDR1 is SGHTA and CDR2 is FQGNSA. V gave up 4 bases and J gave up 3 bases, with 10 bases separating them. CDR3 length: 13 amino acids. The DNA of the CDR3 is TGTGCCAGCAGCTACCGGGACAACTACGAGCAGTACTTC. This encodes CASSYRDNYEQYF. Full variable domain (rest looked up from reference TRBV7-2 and TRBJ2-7): GAGVSQSPSNKVTEKGKDVELRCDPISGHTALYWYRQSLGQGLEFLIYFQGNSAPDKSGLPSDRFSAERTGGSVSTLTIQRTQQEDSAVYLCASSYRDNYEQYFGPGTRLTVT.

This chain uses TRBV7-2 with TRBJ1-4, with D uncertain. Trimming stripped 4 bases from V and 5 bases from J, with 8 bases between. Germline CDR1 SGHTA, CDR2 FQGNSA. The CDR3 has 13 residues. CDR3 sequence: CASSSVGNEKLFF. The CDR3 DNA reads TGTGCCAGCAGCTCAGTGGGGAATGAAAAACTGTTTTTT.

This clone was counted only a few times. The rearrangement joins TRBV7-8 to TRBJ2-7; the D is unclear. The CDR3 spans 10 residues. Between the trimmed V and J ends, which lost 9 bases and 2 bases, there was a span of 5 bases. Germline CDR1 and CDR2: SGHVS and FQNEAQ. CDR3 in DNA: TGTGCCAGTGGTACCTACGAGCAGTACTTC. Protein: CASGTYEQYF.

This chain uses TRBV30 with TRBJ1-3, with D possibly being TRBD1 (5 bases). This CDR3 has 15 amino acids. Trimming took off 2 bases at V and 0 bases at J, with 11 bases between the two ends. Looked up from germline, CDR1 is GTSNPN and CDR2 is SVGIG (reference sequence). The CDR3 coding sequence is TGTGCCTGGAGTACAGGACCGAGCTCTGGAAACACCATATATTTT. Translating gives CAWSTGPSSGNTIYF. Variable domain in full (rest from reference TRBV30 and TRBJ1-3): SQTIHQWPATLVQPVGSPLSLECTVEGTSNPNLYWYRQAAGRGLQLLFYSVGIGQISSEVPQNLSASRPQDRQFILSSKKLLLSDSGFYLCAWSTGPSSGNTIYFGEGSWLTVV.

This rearrangement joins TRBV6-1 to TRBJ1-2; TRBD1 agrees at 9 bases. The CDR3 has 14 amino acids. V dropped 7 bases and J dropped 4; count of bases not matched to a gene: 7. In germline, CDR1 is MNHNS, CDR2 SASEGT. Here the CDR3 reads CASNLDRGLYGYTF. The CDR3 DNA reads TGTGCCAGCAACTTGGACAGGGGCCTCTATGGCTACACCTTC.

The gene calls are TRBV5-1 and TRBJ2-5; TRBD2 is a possible D gene (6 bases). The CDR3 spans 15 residues. The V gene lost 4 bases and the J gene lost 1 base, with 14 bases spanning the gap. CDR1 and CDR2 (germline): SGHRS, YFSETQ. CDR3 residues: CASSAVGLTQETQYF. As DNA, the CDR3 is TGCGCCAGCAGCGCGGTGGGACTGACCCAAGAGACCCAGTACTTC.

V gene TRBV29-1 combines with J gene TRBJ2-5, with D possibly TRBD2 on 5 matching bases. The CDR3 runs 14 residues. Deletions cut 4 bases from V and 2 bases from J, with 14 bases between. Germline assignment: CDR1 SQVTM and CDR2 ANQGSEA. The CDR3 loop is CSVVSRGRQETQYF. The CDR3 coding sequence is TGCAGCGTTGTGTCTCGCGGGCGTCAAGAGACCCAGTACTTC.

This clone was detected a few times. This sequence joins TRBV29-1 and TRBJ1-1; D call uncertain. The CDR3 is 13 amino acids. The germline gives CDR1 SQVTM, CDR2 ANQGSEA. V gave up 2 bases and J gave up 0 bases, with 7 bases separating them. This CDR3 is CSVEYLMNTEAFF. The CDR3 DNA is TGCAGCGTTGAATATCTCATGAACACTGAAGCTTTCTTT.

The chain combines TRBV5-6 with TRBJ1-2, with TRBD1 as a possible D gene (6 bases). Germline V gene sequence: CDR1 SGHDT, CDR2 YYEEEE. The V and J ends lost 4 bases and 2 bases respectively, with 12 bases between them. The CDR3 has 14 amino acids. The CDR3: CASSTGTRNYGYTF. Written as DNA, the CDR3 is TGTGCCAGCAGCACCGGGACACGGAACTATGGCTACACCTTC.

The V gene is TRBV19, the J gene TRBJ1-5; D uncertain. The V end was cut by 10 bases, the J end by 0 bases, with 13 bases between. The CDR3 has 14 residues. Germline loops: CDR1 LNHDA, CDR2 SQIVND (reference sequence). CDR3 sequence: CATMDRPSNQPQHF. The DNA for the CDR3 is TGTGCCACCATGGACCGCCCTAGCAATCAGCCCCAGCATTTT.

The CDR3 DNA reads TGCAGTGCGCGTAAGGGAAATGAAGCTTTCTTT. Protein product: CSARKGNEAFF. V gene TRBV20-1 combines with J gene TRBJ1-1; D is unclear. Trimming removed 6 bases from V and 7 bases from J, with 12 bases in between. The germline gives CDR1 DFQATT, CDR2 SNEGSKA (reference sequence). CDR3 length: 11 amino acids.

This rearrangement joins TRBV2 to TRBJ2-3; 8 bases are a match to TRBD2. The length of the CDR3 is 14 residues. V lost 8 bases to trimming and J lost 5 bases; unmatched junction nucleotides: 9. The germline V gene has CDR1 SNHLY and CDR2 FYNNEI. As DNA, the CDR3 is TGTGCCAGCCGCCGGGCGGGGGGACAAGATACGCAGTATTTT. Translating gives CASRRAGGQDTQYF.

V gene TRBV4-3 combines with J gene TRBJ2-5, with unresolved D. Germline V gives CDR1 LGHNA, CDR2 YSLEER. Trimming removed 7 bases from V and 5 bases from J, with 20 bases in between. The CDR3 runs 15 residues. The CDR3 sequence is CASTSRLVTRETQYF. CDR3 DNA sequence: TGCGCCAGCACCTCAAGATTGGTGACCAGGGAGACCCAGTACTTC.

This rearrangement joins TRBV7-2 to TRBJ1-2, with D perhaps matching TRBD1 (6 bases). V was trimmed by 3 bases and J by 7 bases, leaving 15 bases between them. This CDR3 region has 14 residues. Germline V lookup: CDR1 SGHTA, CDR2 FQGNSA. The CDR3 reads CASSLSVQGSGYTF. CDR3 in DNA: TGTGCCAGCAGCTTGTCTGTACAGGGTTCTGGCTACACCTTC.

This chain uses TRBV29-1 with TRBJ1-1; D gene unclear. The CDR3 extends over 10 amino acids. CDR1 is SQVTM and CDR2 is ANQGSEA in the germline V gene. Trimming took off 5 bases at V and 4 bases at J, with 5 bases between the two ends. The CDR3 DNA follows: TGCAGCGTTAAATCCACTGAAGCTTTCTTT. Encoded protein: CSVKSTEAFF.

The chain joins TRBV9 to TRBJ1-5; D unresolved. The CDR3 loop spans 17 amino acids. Germline assignment: CDR1 SGDLS and CDR2 YYNGEE. V gave up 0 bases and J gave up 0 bases, with 13 bases separating them. Written as DNA, the CDR3 is TGTGCCAGCAGCGTAGGGGTGGGATGGGATAGCAATCAGCCCCAGCATTTT. Protein: CASSVGVGWDSNQPQHF.

The V call is TRBV4-2, the J call TRBJ1-2; D perhaps matches TRBD1 (6 bases). Germline CDR1 reads LGHNA; CDR2 reads YNFKEQ. This CDR3 has 14 amino acids. V lost 2 bases and J 7 bases, leaving 14 bases between the germline ends. CDR3 residues: CASSQPGQRLGYTF. The CDR3 DNA follows: TGTGCCAGCAGCCAACCCGGACAGCGGCTTGGCTACACCTTC.

Many counts were recorded for this clone. The gene calls are TRBV5-1 and TRBJ2-7; 9 bases fit TRBD1. Germline V gene lookup returns CDR1 SGHRS and CDR2 YFSETQ. This CDR3 contains 15 residues. V shed 1 base, J shed 9 bases, and the junction held 11 bases outside the gene matches. CDR3 loop: CASSLSLGQGRGQYF. DNA of the CDR3: TGCGCCAGCAGCTTGAGCCTCGGACAGGGGAGAGGGCAGTACTTC.

V is TRBV4-3 and J is TRBJ2-5; 8 positions match TRBD1. Germline CDR1 reads LGHNA; CDR2 reads YSLEER. With 5 bases clipped from V and 5 bases from J, the junction kept 4 bases outside the gene matches. The CDR3 totals 13 residues. CDR3 sequence: CASSNDRGETQYF. CDR3 nucleotide sequence: TGCGCCAGCAGCAACGACAGGGGTGAGACCCAGTACTTC.

The chain carries TRBV11-2 and TRBJ2-7, with 7 bases lining up with TRBD2. Looked up from germline, CDR1 is SGHAT and CDR2 is FQNNGV. The CDR3 is 15 amino acids. The V and J ends lost 6 bases and 0 bases, in that order; junction bases with no gene match: 8. CDR3 protein: CASRATAGVSYEQYF. The CDR3 nucleotides are TGTGCCAGCAGAGCAACGGCGGGGGTCTCCTACGAGCAGTACTTC.

In this sample, this clone turned up a few times. The chain couples TRBV6-6 to TRBJ1-2; the match to TRBD1 covers 10 bases. V was pared by 7 bases and J by 5 bases, with 7 bases of the junction left unmatched. CDR3 length: 14 residues. The germline CDR1 and CDR2 sequences are MNHNY and SVGAGI (reference sequence). CDR3 loop: CASTPGQGRYGYTF. The CDR3 bases are TGTGCCAGCACCCCGGGACAGGGGAGATATGGCTACACCTTC.

The chain joins TRBV7-2 to TRBJ2-5; D might be TRBD2 (6 bases). Germline V gene sequence: CDR1 SGHTA, CDR2 FQGNSA. Deletions cut 5 bases from V and 3 bases from J, with 16 bases between. This CDR3 comprises 15 residues. CDR3 protein: CASSITGTAEETQYF. CDR3 nucleotide sequence: TGTGCCAGCAGCATTACGGGGACTGCTGAAGAGACCCAGTACTTC.

This clone was counted only a few times. The rearrangement links TRBV4-2 to TRBJ1-2, with D possibly being TRBD1 (6 bases). Germline lookup yields CDR1 LGHNA and CDR2 YNFKEQ. CDR3 length equals 14 residues. Trimming cost V 4 bases and J 7 bases, with 16 bases left between them. CDR3 in DNA: TGTGCCAGCAGCCCAGGTCAGGGGTGGTCTGGCTACACCTTC. This translates into CASSPGQGWSGYTF.

This sequence joins TRBV9 and TRBJ1-3; D ambiguous. Per the germline V gene, CDR1 is SGDLS and CDR2 is YYNGEE. V was trimmed by 0 bases and J by 0 bases, leaving 7 bases between them. The length of the CDR3 is 15 residues. CDR3 protein: CASSVDLVSGNTIYF. The CDR3 nucleotides read TGTGCCAGCAGCGTAGATTTGGTCTCTGGAAACACCATATATTTT. Full variable domain (remainder filled in from reference TRBV9 and TRBJ1-3): DSGVTQTPKHLITATGQRVTLRCSPRSGDLSVYWYQQSLDQGLQFLIQYYNGEERAKGNILERFSAQQFPDLHSELNLSSLELGDSALYFCASSVDLVSGNTIYFGEGSWLTVV.

This clone was seen a handful of times. The chain carries TRBV28 and TRBJ2-3; 11 bases are a match to TRBD2. The CDR3 is 14 residues long. The germline gives CDR1 MDHEN, CDR2 SYDVKM. The trim removed 6 bases at V and 3 bases at J, leaving 2 bases unmatched. The CDR3: CASRTSGVTDTQYF. The CDR3 coding sequence is TGTGCCAGCAGGACTAGCGGGGTTACAGATACGCAGTATTTT.

This clone has only one observation. The gene calls are TRBV30 and TRBJ1-5, with D unclear. The CDR3 extends over 14 amino acids. Germline V CDR1 and CDR2: GTSNPN, SVGIG (reference sequence). Trimming stripped 1 base from V and 6 bases from J, with 13 bases between. This chain's CDR3 is CAWSADRKGQPQHF. The CDR3 DNA is TGTGCCTGGAGTGCCGACCGAAAGGGTCAGCCCCAGCATTTT.

This clone was counted once. The V and J genes are TRBV30 and TRBJ1-2, with unresolved D. Trimming removed 4 bases from V and 2 bases from J, with 23 bases in between. Germline V CDR1 and CDR2: GTSNPN, SVGIG (reference sequence). CDR3 size: 17 residues. Written as DNA, the CDR3 is TGTGCCTGGAAAAAGAAATTGGGCAGCCAGTCAAACTATGGCTACACCTTC. This codes for CAWKKKLGSQSNYGYTF. Combining the CDR3 with reference TRBV30 and TRBJ1-2 gives the whole variable domain SQTIHQWPATLVQPVGSPLSLECTVEGTSNPNLYWYRQAAGRGLQLLFYSVGIGQISSEVPQNLSASRPQDRQFILSSKKLLLSDSGFYLCAWKKKLGSQSNYGYTFGSGTRLTVV.